This entry lists 29 T cell receptor beta chains sequenced from one sample in a study of cytomegalovirus exposure and HLA in healthy donors. Sequenced by immunoSEQ multiplex PCR; TCRdb stores in-frame clones only, minus some. The sample carries a few hundred thousand clones, roughly 87% recorded once. The source material was PBMCs. The source of these receptors is a man in his thirties or forties in good health and CMV-seronegative.

This chain joins TRBV9 and TRBJ1-3, with D maybe TRBD1 (5 bases). CDR3 length equals 14 residues. Germline V lookup: CDR1 SGDLS, CDR2 YYNGEE. With 4 bases removed from V and 4 bases from J, the gap between germline ends came to 12 bases. CDR3 nucleotide sequence: TGTGCCAGCAGCCCGGGAGGGGCAGGAAACACCATATATTTT. Translated: CASSPGGAGNTIYF.

The gene calls are TRBV11-2 and TRBJ2-1; 11 bases are a match to TRBD2. V gave up 2 bases and J gave up 8 bases; unmatched junction bases: 8. CDR3 size: 16 residues. In germline, CDR1 is SGHAT, CDR2 FQNNGV. CDR3 sequence reads: CASSLILAGGIDEQFF. The CDR3 nucleotides read TGTGCCAGCAGCTTAATCCTAGCGGGGGGTATCGATGAGCAGTTCTTC.

This clone was counted once. CDR3 DNA: TGCGCCAGCAGTGAGTCTGGTCGGTCCTACAATGAGCAGTTCTTC. Encoded protein: CASSESGRSYNEQFF. The gene calls are TRBV10-1 and TRBJ2-1, with D unclear. CDR1 and CDR2 from the germline V gene are WNHNN and SYGVQD (reference sequence). CDR3 length: 15 residues. V was shortened by 0 bases and J by 1 base, with 7 bases between the two germline ends.

The J gene is TRBJ2-1, the V gene TRBV5-1, with a possible D match to TRBD1 (6 bases). CDR3 size: 15 residues. Deletions cut 4 bases from V and 6 bases from J, with 17 bases between. CDR1 is SGHRS and CDR2 is YFSETQ in the germline V gene. CDR3 amino acids: CASSTGQITLNEQFF. CDR3 in DNA: TGCGCCAGCAGCACCGGACAGATAACTCTCAATGAGCAGTTCTTC.

The V and J genes are TRBV1 and TRBJ2-7; the DNA was not used to check the table's D call, TRBD2. TRBV1 represents a pseudogene. CDR3 size: 16 residues. The CDR3 sequence: CTSSQDPSGGVYEQYF. In nucleotides, the CDR3 is TGCACCAGCAGCCAAGATCCTAGCGGGGGGGTCTACGAGCAGTACTTC.

CDR3 residues: CASSKSAGTSGGVNTDTQYF. The CDR3 bases are TGTGCCAGCAGCAAGAGCGCCGGGACTAGCGGGGGGGTTAACACAGATACGCAGTATTTT. The chain combines TRBV9 with TRBJ2-3, with 16 nucleotides matching TRBD2. Germline V gene lookup returns CDR1 SGDLS and CDR2 YYNGEE. The CDR3 contains 20 residues. The trim removed 4 bases at V and 2 bases at J, leaving 13 bases unmatched.

This clone was detected only once. The chain combines TRBV18 with TRBJ1-1; D may be TRBD1 (5 bases). The CDR3 is 15 amino acids. Germline V lookup: CDR1 KGHSH, CDR2 LQKENI. Trimming took off 0 bases at V and 2 bases at J, with 10 bases between the two ends. CDR3 residues: CASSPPSRDNTEAFF. In DNA, the CDR3 is TGTGCCAGCTCACCACCGAGCAGGGATAACACTGAAGCTTTCTTT.

This chain links TRBV10-2 with TRBJ2-5, with D hard to call. This CDR3 comprises 12 residues. Germline V gene sequence: CDR1 WSHSY, CDR2 SAAADI. The V and J ends lost 1 base and 8 bases respectively, with 8 bases between them. CDR3 DNA: TGCGCCAGCAGTGAGTTGGCCAGAACCCAGTACTTC. It translates to CASSELARTQYF.

CDR3 coding DNA: TGTGCCAGCAGTTGGGGACAGGGGAACTATGGCTACACCTTC. It specifies CASSWGQGNYGYTF. This rearrangement joins TRBV27 to TRBJ1-2; 10 bases map to TRBD1. CDR1 MNHEY and CDR2 SMNVEV come from the germline V gene (reference sequence). The ends lost 4 bases at V and 2 bases at J; junction bases unmatched: 1. The CDR3 covers 14 residues.

The CDR3 here is CASNKEVDQPQHF. The CDR3 bases are TGTGCCAGCAACAAGGAGGTCGATCAGCCCCAGCATTTT. V is TRBV5-5 and J is TRBJ1-5, with unresolved D. Germline V gene lookup returns CDR1 SGHKS and CDR2 YYEKEE (reference sequence). The CDR3 totals 13 residues. V lost 6 bases and J 5 bases, leaving 12 bases between the germline ends.

This chain uses TRBV6-5 with TRBJ1-1; weak D call: TRBD1 (5 bases). V was shortened by 0 bases and J by 4 bases, with 12 bases between the two germline ends. Germline CDR1 MNHEY, CDR2 SVGAGI. The CDR3 is 15 residues long. This chain's CDR3 is CASSYSNGGSTEAFF. The CDR3 DNA reads TGTGCCAGCAGTTACTCGAATGGGGGGAGCACTGAAGCTTTCTTT.

The chain couples TRBV5-1 to TRBJ2-1; D might be TRBD1 (6 bases). From germline, CDR1 is SGHRS and CDR2 YFSETQ. This CDR3 comprises 15 residues. The ends were cut back, 0 bases at V and 2 bases at J, with 9 bases in the middle. CDR3 amino acids: CASSLAGDAYNEQFF. For the CDR3, the DNA is TGCGCCAGCAGCTTGGCAGGGGACGCCTACAATGAGCAGTTCTTC.

This clone has a single count. The CDR3 loop reads CAIREDRASYNEQFF. The CDR3 DNA sequence: TGTGCCATCAGGGAGGACAGGGCATCCTACAATGAGCAGTTCTTC. The genes are TRBV10-3 and TRBJ2-1; 8 bases map to TRBD1. The V gene end was trimmed by 6 bases and the J gene end by 1 base; junction bases not matched to a gene: 5. CDR1 and CDR2 (germline): ENHRY, SYGVKD. The CDR3 length is 15 residues.

This chain joins TRBV7-9 and TRBJ2-7, with a tentative D call TRBD2 (6 bases). Germline assignment: CDR1 SEHNR and CDR2 FQNEAQ (reference sequence). The CDR3 runs to 16 residues. V lost 0 bases to trimming and J lost 4 bases, with 16 bases between them. This CDR3 is CASSLARNGGRYEQYF. Here the CDR3 DNA reads TGTGCCAGCAGCTTAGCGCGGAACGGAGGGAGGTACGAGCAGTACTTC.

This chain links TRBV5-4 with TRBJ1-6; D possibly corresponds to TRBD1 (6 bases). The CDR3 loop spans 18 amino acids. V lost 1 base and J 1 base, leaving 15 bases between the germline ends. Germline V gene lookup returns CDR1 SGHNT and CDR2 YYREEE (reference sequence). For the CDR3, the DNA is TGTGCCAGCAGCTTGAAGCGAGGGGGGGGATCCTATAATTCACCCCTCCACTTT. This translates into CASSLKRGGGSYNSPLHF.

This chain connects TRBV18 to TRBJ1-5; TRBD1 aligns across 8 bases. In germline, CDR1 is KGHSH, CDR2 LQKENI. This CDR3 is 14 amino acids long. V was pared by 4 bases and J by 4 bases, with 3 bases of the junction left unmatched. This chain's CDR3 is CASSRQGNNQPQHF. The CDR3 nucleotides read TGTGCCAGCTCACGACAGGGGAATAATCAGCCCCAGCATTTT.

On this clone itself: At the DNA level, this CDR3 is encoded by other sequences in the same sample as well. J is TRBJ1-2 and V is TRBV20-1; the match to TRBD1 covers 7 bases. In germline, CDR1 is DFQATT, CDR2 SNEGSKA (reference sequence). The CDR3 is 11 amino acids. Germline trimming cut 5 bases from V and 4 bases from J; bases unmatched to any gene: 1. CDR3 sequence reads: CSARTGYGYTF. The CDR3 bases are TGCAGTGCTCGGACAGGCTATGGCTACACCTTC.

The V and J genes are TRBV5-1 and TRBJ2-2; the D gene is possibly TRBD1 (5 bases). Germline loops: CDR1 SGHRS, CDR2 YFSETQ. This CDR3 contains 16 residues. V dropped 4 bases and J dropped 4 bases, with 17 bases sitting between them. CDR3 loop: CASSLTMGQGTGELFF. The CDR3, as DNA: TGCGCCAGCAGCCTGACGATGGGGCAGGGCACCGGGGAGCTGTTTTTT.

V gene TRBV18 combines with J gene TRBJ2-1, with 15 bases identical to TRBD2. In germline, CDR1 is KGHSH, CDR2 LQKENI. The CDR3 totals 20 residues. J lost 1 base, V lost 0 bases, and 7 bases had no gene match. CDR3 DNA: TGTGCCAGCTCACCACCGGGACTAGCGGGGGGTCCCTATTCCTACAATGAGCAGTTCTTC. This encodes CASSPPGLAGGPYSYNEQFF.

The chain carries TRBV27 and TRBJ2-3; 12 bases are a match to TRBD2. The germline CDR1 and CDR2 sequences are MNHEY and SMNVEV (reference sequence). This CDR3 region has 16 residues. The trim removed 5 bases at V and 5 bases at J, leaving 8 bases unmatched. CDR3 sequence reads: CASSLGLAGSRDTQYF. The CDR3 nucleotides read TGTGCCAGCAGTCTCGGACTAGCGGGGTCCAGAGATACGCAGTATTTT.

The rearrangement uses TRBV27 and TRBJ1-3; D gene ambiguous. The V end was cut by 0 bases, the J end by 7 bases, with 10 bases between. Germline V gene sequence: CDR1 MNHEY, CDR2 SMNVEV (reference sequence). The CDR3 length is 14 residues. CDR3 in amino acids: CASSLSGSGNTIYF. For the CDR3, the DNA is TGTGCCAGCAGTTTATCGGGAAGCGGTAACACCATATATTTT.

This clone appeared once. The chain combines TRBV30 with TRBJ2-7; 12 bases fit TRBD1. From germline, CDR1 is GTSNPN and CDR2 SVGIG (reference sequence). This CDR3 contains 14 residues. After removal of 5 bases from V and 5 bases from J, the junction contained 7 bases not matched to a gene. The CDR3 DNA sequence: TGTGCCTGGGACCGGGACAGGGGGCAACACGAGCAGTACTTC. Translated: CAWDRDRGQHEQYF.

This chain links TRBV4-2 with TRBJ2-4; 9 bases map to TRBD2. The CDR3 totals 16 residues. CDR1 is LGHNA and CDR2 is YNFKEQ in the germline V gene. The trim removed 1 base at V and 3 bases at J, leaving 4 bases unmatched. The CDR3 is CASSQGAGGGKNIQYF. Here the CDR3 DNA reads TGTGCCAGCAGCCAAGGCGCGGGGGGGGGCAAAAACATTCAGTACTTC.

The CDR3 sequence is CASALKGNQPQHF. Written as DNA, the CDR3 is TGTGCCAGCGCACTGAAGGGGAATCAGCCCCAGCATTTT. The chain couples TRBV6-6 to TRBJ1-5, with TRBD1 as a possible D gene (5 bases). V lost 8 bases to trimming and J lost 4 bases, with 12 bases between them. Germline CDR1 and CDR2: MNHNY and SVGAGI (reference sequence). The CDR3 is made up of 13 amino acids.

The V and J genes are TRBV2 and TRBJ2-7, with 7 bases fitting TRBD1. The trim removed 6 bases at V and 2 bases at J, leaving 7 bases unmatched. From germline, CDR1 is SNHLY and CDR2 FYNNEI. This CDR3 region has 14 residues. The CDR3 bases are TGTGCCAGCAGACCGCAGGGGGTGCCCTACGAGCAGTACTTC. Residues: CASRPQGVPYEQYF.

The chain combines TRBV14 with TRBJ2-1; D possibly corresponds to TRBD1 (6 bases). This CDR3 region has 15 residues. Trimming removed 1 base from V and 4 bases from J, with 11 bases in between. CDR1 is SGHDN, CDR2 FVKESK, per germline. The CDR3 sequence: CASSQGPTGYNEQFF. The CDR3 bases are TGTGCCAGCAGCCAAGGACCGACAGGATACAATGAGCAGTTCTTC.

The rearrangement uses TRBV5-8 and TRBJ1-1; D is possibly TRBD1 (6 bases). Trimming shortened V by 5 bases and J by 0 bases, and 17 bases separated the two germline ends. CDR1 and CDR2 (germline): SGHTS, YDEGEE. The CDR3 runs to 16 residues. CDR3: CASRRGQNIMNTEAFF. The CDR3 DNA reads TGTGCCAGCAGACGAGGACAGAATATAATGAACACTGAAGCTTTCTTT.

This clone was observed at least ten times. The chain is built from TRBV10-3 and TRBJ2-3; D remains ambiguous. V was cut by 0 bases and J by 4 bases, with 14 bases left in between. This CDR3 contains 16 residues. CDR1 ENHRY and CDR2 SYGVKD come from the germline V gene. The CDR3 loop is CAISESKSFGSDTQYF. The CDR3 nucleotides read TGTGCCATCAGTGAGTCGAAGTCATTCGGGTCAGATACGCAGTATTTT.

The J gene is TRBJ2-3, the V gene TRBV10-1; 8 positions match TRBD2. Per germline, CDR1 WNHNN and CDR2 SYGVQD (reference sequence). After removal of 6 bases from V and 4 bases from J, the junction contained 9 bases not matched to a gene. The CDR3 sequence is 15 residues long. The DNA for the CDR3 is TGCGCCAGCAGGAGGGGTAGCGGGGCCTCAGATACGCAGTATTTT. This sequence encodes CASRRGSGASDTQYF.